Listed below are T cell receptor beta chains from one sample, sequenced in a study of blood T cell repertoires in COVID-19. Some clones are missing from TCRdb's copy, which holds only in-frame ones; the method was immunoSEQ multiplex PCR. The top ten clones hold less than 6% of a sample with roughly 300,000 clones, nearly 90% of them seen once. Material for sequencing was PBMCs or T cells enriched from blood (not recorded which). These receptors came from a woman in her twenties or thirties who had recovered from COVID-19. The CDR3 runs from the conserved cysteine through the conserved F or W. The order of the fields is D gene, clone size, J gene, CDR3 length, V gene, CDR3 DNA, CDR3 protein. D genes are given only for firm matches. Clone size is given for some rows only: seen once, a few or many times, or a class if the clone is expanded.

d_call: -
clone_size: once
j_call: TRBJ2-7
cdr3_length: 13
v_call: TRBV9
cdr3_nt: TGTGCCAGCAGCCCCCGACAGAACTACGAGCAGTACTTC
cdr3_aa: CASSPRQNYEQYF

d_call: -
clone_size: -
j_call: TRBJ2-3
cdr3_length: 15
v_call: TRBV5-1
cdr3_nt: TGCGCCAGCAGCTTGGAAGCGAGTTCCACAGATACGCAGTATTTT
cdr3_aa: CASSLEASSTDTQYF

d_call: TRBD1
clone_size: once
j_call: TRBJ1-2
cdr3_length: 17
v_call: TRBV5-6
cdr3_nt: TGTGCCAGCAGCTTGAGCGGGACAGGACACCTCATTTATGGCTACACCTTC
cdr3_aa: CASSLSGTGHLIYGYTF

d_call: -
clone_size: once
j_call: TRBJ2-2
cdr3_length: 16
v_call: TRBV19
cdr3_nt: TGTGCCAGTAGTCCCGGGGGAAGAAAGAACACCGGGGAGCTGTTTTTT
cdr3_aa: CASSPGGRKNTGELFF

d_call: -
clone_size: -
j_call: TRBJ2-5
cdr3_length: 14
v_call: TRBV20-1
cdr3_nt: TGCAGTGCTAGTGGCGGGGCGCAGGGAGAGACCCAGTACTTC
cdr3_aa: CSASGGAQGETQYF

d_call: -
clone_size: -
j_call: TRBJ2-7
cdr3_length: 15
v_call: TRBV11-2
cdr3_nt: TGTGCCAGCAGCTTAGGTGCAGGGAGGAGCTACGAGCAGTACTTC
cdr3_aa: CASSLGAGRSYEQYF

d_call: -
clone_size: -
j_call: TRBJ1-1
cdr3_length: 15
v_call: TRBV6-5
cdr3_nt: TGTGCCAGCAGTTACTTTGCCCACTCGAACACTGAAGCTTTCTTT
cdr3_aa: CASSYFAHSNTEAFF

d_call: -
clone_size: -
j_call: TRBJ1-2
cdr3_length: 15
v_call: TRBV5-1
cdr3_nt: TGCGCCAGCAGCTTGGCCCCAGGTCTTTCCTATGGCTACACCTTC
cdr3_aa: CASSLAPGLSYGYTF

d_call: -
clone_size: -
j_call: TRBJ1-5
cdr3_length: 13
v_call: TRBV6-5
cdr3_nt: TGTGCCAGCAGTTACTCGGGCGACGAGCCCCAGCATTTT
cdr3_aa: CASSYSGDEPQHF

d_call: -
clone_size: -
j_call: TRBJ2-3
cdr3_length: 15
v_call: TRBV18
cdr3_nt: TGTGCCAGCTCAGCAGCCCCCAGGGGCACAGATACGCAGTATTTT
cdr3_aa: CASSAAPRGTDTQYF

d_call: TRBD1
clone_size: -
j_call: TRBJ1-1
cdr3_length: 21
v_call: TRBV4-3
cdr3_nt: TGCGCCAGCAGCCAAGATCCATTGAGGTCAGGGACAGGTCCTAGGAGCACTGAAGCTTTCTTT
cdr3_aa: CASSQDPLRSGTGPRSTEAFF

d_call: -
clone_size: -
j_call: TRBJ2-7
cdr3_length: 15
v_call: TRBV6-5
cdr3_nt: TGTGCCAGCAGTTACCCCGTAGGGACAACCTACGAGCAGTACTTC
cdr3_aa: CASSYPVGTTYEQYF

d_call: TRBD1
clone_size: -
j_call: TRBJ2-2
cdr3_length: 15
v_call: TRBV3-1/TRBV3-2
cdr3_nt: TGTGCCACTCTTAACGGGGACAGCTTAACCGGGGAGCTGTTTTTT
cdr3_aa: CATLNGDSLTGELFF

d_call: -
clone_size: once
j_call: TRBJ2-1
cdr3_length: 14
v_call: TRBV9
cdr3_nt: TGTGCCAGCACGGACTCTTTAAGTTACAATGAGCAGTTCTTC
cdr3_aa: CASTDSLSYNEQFF

d_call: -
clone_size: -
j_call: TRBJ1-2
cdr3_length: 17
v_call: TRBV5-1
cdr3_nt: TGCGCCAGCAGCTTGTTTATGCAGGGAACAGTGAACAGTGGCTACACCTTC
cdr3_aa: CASSLFMQGTVNSGYTF

d_call: TRBD1
clone_size: few
j_call: TRBJ2-1
cdr3_length: 15
v_call: TRBV27
cdr3_nt: TGTGCCAGCAGTTCCGGGACAGGGGGGATCAATGAGCAGTTCTTC
cdr3_aa: CASSSGTGGINEQFF

d_call: -
clone_size: -
j_call: TRBJ1-1
cdr3_length: 15
v_call: TRBV7-2
cdr3_nt: TGTGCCAGCAGCTTAGGTGAGGGTCGGCGCACTGAAGCTTTCTTT
cdr3_aa: CASSLGEGRRTEAFF

d_call: TRBD2
clone_size: once
j_call: TRBJ2-5
cdr3_length: 16
v_call: TRBV9
cdr3_nt: TGTGCCAGCAGCGCGGGACTAGCGGGGAGGGGTGAGACCCAGTACTTC
cdr3_aa: CASSAGLAGRGETQYF

d_call: TRBD1
clone_size: -
j_call: TRBJ2-7
cdr3_length: 12
v_call: TRBV5-6
cdr3_nt: TGTGCCAGCGGGGACAGTCGCTACGAGCAGTACTTC
cdr3_aa: CASGDSRYEQYF

d_call: TRBD1
clone_size: -
j_call: TRBJ1-4
cdr3_length: 15
v_call: TRBV19
cdr3_nt: TGTGCCAGTAGTATCGGACAGGTGACTAAAGAAAAACTGTTTTTT
cdr3_aa: CASSIGQVTKEKLFF

d_call: TRBD1
clone_size: once
j_call: TRBJ1-2
cdr3_length: 16
v_call: TRBV5-1
cdr3_nt: TGCGCCAGCAGCTTCAGCTCGACAGGGGCTAACTATGGCTACACCTTC
cdr3_aa: CASSFSSTGANYGYTF

d_call: TRBD1
clone_size: -
j_call: TRBJ1-3
cdr3_length: 15
v_call: TRBV6-1
cdr3_nt: TGTGCCAGCAGTGAATACAGGGGCCGTGGAAACACCATATATTTT
cdr3_aa: CASSEYRGRGNTIYF

d_call: -
clone_size: -
j_call: TRBJ1-1
cdr3_length: 13
v_call: TRBV6-5
cdr3_nt: TGTGCCAGCAGTCGACAGCGGAACACTGAAGCTTTCTTT
cdr3_aa: CASSRQRNTEAFF

d_call: -
clone_size: -
j_call: TRBJ1-4
cdr3_length: 16
v_call: TRBV27
cdr3_nt: TGTGCCAGCAGTTTATCAACCTCCGGGGATAGTGAAAAACTGTTTTTT
cdr3_aa: CASSLSTSGDSEKLFF

d_call: -
clone_size: -
j_call: TRBJ1-5
cdr3_length: 13
v_call: TRBV3-1/TRBV3-2
cdr3_nt: TGTGCCAGCAGTTTCGAGGGCAATCAGCCCCAGCATTTT
cdr3_aa: CASSFEGNQPQHF

d_call: TRBD1
clone_size: -
j_call: TRBJ1-3
cdr3_length: 15
v_call: TRBV18
cdr3_nt: TGTGCCAGCTCACCCGACAGGGGATCAGGAAACACCATATATTTT
cdr3_aa: CASSPDRGSGNTIYF

d_call: TRBD1
clone_size: -
j_call: TRBJ1-1
cdr3_length: 14
v_call: TRBV6-5
cdr3_nt: TGTGCCAGCAGTTATGGGACAGCGAACACTGAAGCTTTCTTT
cdr3_aa: CASSYGTANTEAFF

d_call: -
clone_size: once
j_call: TRBJ2-3
cdr3_length: 14
v_call: TRBV7-8
cdr3_nt: TGTGCCAGCAGCCCCGGGACTAGCACAGATACGCAGTATTTT
cdr3_aa: CASSPGTSTDTQYF

d_call: -
clone_size: -
j_call: TRBJ1-1
cdr3_length: 15
v_call: TRBV7-2
cdr3_nt: TGTGCCAGCAGCTCAAAGTCAGGAGGGCCCACTGAAGCTTTCTTT
cdr3_aa: CASSSKSGGPTEAFF

d_call: -
clone_size: -
j_call: TRBJ1-2
cdr3_length: 13
v_call: TRBV30
cdr3_nt: TGTGCCTGGAGTCCCGGGTCAAACTATGGCTACACCTTC
cdr3_aa: CAWSPGSNYGYTF

d_call: -
clone_size: -
j_call: TRBJ1-1
cdr3_length: 14
v_call: TRBV9
cdr3_nt: TGTGCCAGCAGCCCACAGACAGCGGGCACTGAAGCTTTCTTT
cdr3_aa: CASSPQTAGTEAFF

d_call: -
clone_size: -
j_call: TRBJ2-1
cdr3_length: 14
v_call: TRBV7-8
cdr3_nt: TGTGCCAGCAGCTTAGGCCTAGCTTGGAATGAGCAGTTCTTC
cdr3_aa: CASSLGLAWNEQFF

d_call: -
clone_size: once
j_call: TRBJ1-2
cdr3_length: 17
v_call: TRBV4-1
cdr3_nt: TGCGCCAGCAGCCAAGTTCCTGAACTTGGGGGGTCCTATGGCTACACCTTC
cdr3_aa: CASSQVPELGGSYGYTF

d_call: TRBD2
clone_size: -
j_call: TRBJ2-3
cdr3_length: 16
v_call: TRBV11-1
cdr3_nt: TGTGCCAGCAGCCGTAGGGTGGGAGGGGGCACAGATACGCAGTATTTT
cdr3_aa: CASSRRVGGGTDTQYF

d_call: -
clone_size: -
j_call: TRBJ1-5
cdr3_length: 13
v_call: TRBV18
cdr3_nt: TGTGCCAGCTCACCCGGACAGAATCAGCCCCAGCATTTT
cdr3_aa: CASSPGQNQPQHF

d_call: TRBD1
clone_size: -
j_call: TRBJ1-6
cdr3_length: 17
v_call: TRBV30
cdr3_nt: TGTGCCTGGAGTTCCAGGGGGGCCCGACTACATAATTCACCCCTCCACTTT
cdr3_aa: CAWSSRGARLHNSPLHF

d_call: -
clone_size: -
j_call: TRBJ1-2
cdr3_length: 12
v_call: TRBV5-6
cdr3_nt: TGTGCCAGCAGCCCAGGGGCTTATGGCTACACCTTC
cdr3_aa: CASSPGAYGYTF

d_call: -
clone_size: -
j_call: TRBJ1-3
cdr3_length: 14
v_call: TRBV5-6
cdr3_nt: TGTGCCAGCAGCTTGGGACAGGCTGGAAACACCATATATTTT
cdr3_aa: CASSLGQAGNTIYF

d_call: -
clone_size: -
j_call: TRBJ2-7
cdr3_length: 15
v_call: TRBV5-5
cdr3_nt: TGTGCCAGCACCGACCGGGACACCAGCTCCTACGAGCAGTACTTC
cdr3_aa: CASTDRDTSSYEQYF